The 24 T cell receptor beta chains presented below share a single source sample, sequenced in a study of blood T cell repertoires in COVID-19. The repertoire was sequenced with immunoSEQ multiplex PCR; TCRdb's copy has only in-frame clones and lacks some. This sample has approximately 300,000 clones, with around 86% found just once. Sequencing used peripheral blood. These TCRs come from a man aged 45 to 65 with active or convalescent COVID-19.

The V call is TRBV30, the J call TRBJ1-2; 8 bases agree with TRBD1. V gave up 2 bases and J gave up 4 bases; unmatched junction bases: 9. CDR3 length equals 15 residues. In germline, CDR1 is GTSNPN, CDR2 SVGIG (reference sequence). The CDR3 sequence is CAWSTSRQGTYGYTF. CDR3 in DNA: TGTGCCTGGAGTACCTCGCGACAGGGGACCTATGGCTACACCTTC.

J is TRBJ1-5 and V is TRBV19; TRBD1 might be the D (5 bases). This CDR3 is 16 amino acids long. CDR1 is LNHDA and CDR2 is SQIVND in the germline V gene (reference sequence). Deletions cut 4 bases from V and 0 bases from J, with 13 bases between. CDR3 region: CASSTRTLNSNQPQHF. The DNA of the CDR3 is TGTGCCAGTAGTACAAGGACACTGAATAGCAATCAGCCCCAGCATTTT.

This clone came up once. The rearrangement links TRBV2 to TRBJ2-6, with D tentatively TRBD1 (6 bases). Germline CDR1 and CDR2: SNHLY and FYNNEI. The CDR3 loop spans 15 amino acids. V shed 6 bases and J shed 3 bases, with 12 bases lying between them. CDR3 coding DNA: TGTGCCAGCAGCTACGGGACACTTGGGGCCAACGTCCTGACTTTC. Translating gives CASSYGTLGANVLTF.

The chain carries TRBV25-1 and TRBJ2-5; D not certain. Germline V CDR1 and CDR2: MGHDK, SYGVNS. This CDR3 contains 14 residues. V was shortened by 1 base and J by 3 bases, with 9 bases between the two germline ends. The CDR3 reads CASSESGREETQYF. The CDR3 nucleotides read TGTGCCAGCAGTGAATCTGGTAGAGAAGAGACCCAGTACTTC.

In this sample, this clone turned up once. The chain couples TRBV10-3 to TRBJ1-2, with 8 bases identical to TRBD1. CDR3 length equals 17 residues. Germline V gene sequence: CDR1 ENHRY, CDR2 SYGVKD. V lost 6 bases to trimming and J lost 2 bases; unmatched junction nucleotides: 14. Here the CDR3 DNA reads TGTGCCATCAGGAGGGAACAGGGGGTCCCTGGGAACTATGGCTACACCTTC. It translates to CAIRREQGVPGNYGYTF.

This clone has just a few counts. The sample has other DNA sequences that encode this CDR3 too. The chain combines TRBV30 with TRBJ1-4; D uncertain. Germline V gene data show CDR1 as GTSNPN and CDR2 as SVGIG (reference sequence). CDR3 length: 12 residues. Trimming removed 0 bases at V and 8 bases at J, with 7 bases between. The chain's CDR3 is CAWSVIREKLFF. In nucleotides, the CDR3 is TGTGCCTGGAGTGTGATCAGAGAAAAACTGTTTTTT.

This sequence joins TRBV28 and TRBJ1-5; 11 bases are a match to TRBD1. Germline trimming cut 7 bases from V and 6 bases from J; bases unmatched to any gene: 8. Germline V gives CDR1 MDHEN, CDR2 SYDVKM. The CDR3 has 15 residues. CDR3 in DNA: TGTGCCAGCACCGGCGGACAGGGGGCAAGTCAGCCCCAGCATTTT. Translating it yields CASTGGQGASQPQHF.

The count of this clone is one. This chain links TRBV2 with TRBJ2-1; 11 nucleotides match TRBD1. The CDR3 sequence is 13 residues long. J lost 8 bases, V lost 7 bases, and 4 bases had no gene match. The V gene's germline CDR1 is SNHLY and CDR2 FYNNEI. CDR3 coding DNA: TGTGCCAGCACTCGGACAGGGGGCGATGAGCAGTTCTTC. Encoded protein: CASTRTGGDEQFF.

The chain has TRBV11-3 and TRBJ2-2; D possibly corresponds to TRBD2 (6 bases). Trimming left V 5 bases short and J 2 bases short, with 12 bases between. The CDR3 loop spans 15 amino acids. Germline lookup yields CDR1 SGHNT and CDR2 YENEEA. The CDR3 sequence: CASSPGTANTGELFF. The CDR3 nucleotides are TGTGCCAGCAGCCCAGGGACTGCTAACACCGGGGAGCTGTTTTTT.

V is TRBV19 and J is TRBJ2-5; the D is unclear. The V gene lost 4 bases and the J gene lost 5 bases, with 8 bases spanning the gap. Germline lookup yields CDR1 LNHDA and CDR2 SQIVND (reference sequence). The CDR3 is made up of 12 amino acids. CDR3 DNA: TGTGCCAGTAGTAACGGGTGGGAGACCCAGTACTTC. This gives the protein CASSNGWETQYF.

V usage is TRBV5-3 and J usage is TRBJ1-5, with TRBD1 as a possible D gene (6 bases). TRBV5-3 is an ORF for which the function is uncertain. V lost 0 bases and J lost 2, with 9 bases in between. The CDR3 totals 15 residues. The CDR3 region is CARSLGTECNQPQHF. As DNA, the CDR3 is TGTGCCAGAAGCTTGGGGACAGAATGCAATCAGCCCCAGCATTTT.

This clone was counted a few times. The chain uses TRBV7-2 and TRBJ2-1; 8 nucleotides align to TRBD2. The germline V gene encodes CDR1 SGHTA and CDR2 FQGNSA. The CDR3 is made up of 15 amino acids. Trimming at V came to 5 bases and at J to 2 bases, leaving 5 bases not matched to a gene. This CDR3 reads CASSGLAGTYNEQFF. CDR3 nucleotide sequence: TGTGCCAGCAGCGGCCTAGCGGGCACCTACAATGAGCAGTTCTTC.

The chain is built from TRBV5-1 and TRBJ2-7; TRBD1 agrees at 8 bases. This CDR3 contains 14 residues. V dropped 3 bases and J dropped 5; count of bases not matched to a gene: 7. Per the germline V gene, CDR1 is SGHRS and CDR2 is YFSETQ. As DNA, the CDR3 is TGCGCCAGCAGCTCCCGACAGGGGTCCCACGAGCAGTACTTC. Its translation: CASSSRQGSHEQYF.

The rearrangement joins TRBV6-1 to TRBJ2-1; tentative D call: TRBD2 (6 bases). The CDR3 contains 12 residues. Germline V lookup: CDR1 MNHNS, CDR2 SASEGT. The germline V and J ends were trimmed by 7 bases and 9 bases, with 13 bases remaining between them. In DNA form, the CDR3 reads TGTGCCAGCACCCCCGGGAGTCCTGAGCAGTTCTTC. This codes for CASTPGSPEQFF.

This chain links TRBV6-2 or TRBV6-3 with TRBJ1-5; D is unresolved. Germline V gives CDR1 MNHEY, CDR2 SVGEGT. The CDR3 is 18 residues long. Trimming removed 6 bases from V and 0 bases from J, with 21 bases in between. The CDR3: CASSFSGSDSYSNQPQHF. The CDR3 DNA reads as TGTGCCAGCAGCTTCTCCGGGAGCGATTCTTATAGCAATCAGCCCCAGCATTTT.

The chain carries TRBV15 and TRBJ2-2; D is possibly TRBD2 (7 bases). CDR3 length equals 14 residues. From germline, CDR1 is LNHNV and CDR2 YYDKDF (reference sequence). V lost 8 bases and J 4 bases, leaving 14 bases between the germline ends. Here the CDR3 DNA reads TGTGCCACCGGAGGGGGGGGTAGCACCGGGGAGCTGTTTTTT. Its protein product is CATGGGGSTGELFF.

This clone has only one observation. The CDR3 sequence: CASSEQGTGNTIYF. The CDR3 region has the DNA TGTGCCAGCAGTGAACAGGGTACTGGAAACACCATATATTTT. This chain joins TRBV6-1 and TRBJ1-3, with D possibly being TRBD1 (5 bases). Germline CDR1 MNHNS, CDR2 SASEGT. Trimming removed 2 bases from V and 2 bases from J, with 7 bases in between. The CDR3 has 14 amino acids.

This clone was seen just once. The V gene is TRBV9, the J gene TRBJ1-6; 9 nucleotides line up with TRBD1. The CDR3 consists of 16 residues. Germline lookup yields CDR1 SGDLS and CDR2 YYNGEE. V dropped 2 bases and J dropped 6; count of bases not matched to a gene: 6. CDR3: CASSVDPGQGNSPLHF. CDR3 bases: TGTGCCAGCAGCGTTGATCCGGGACAGGGTAATTCACCCCTCCACTTT.

This rearrangement joins TRBV27 to TRBJ1-2; 8 nucleotides line up with TRBD1. V trimming: 4 bases; J trimming: 3 bases; junction bases outside the gene matches: 1. Germline-derived CDR1 and CDR2 are MNHEY and SMNVEV (reference sequence). CDR3 length: 13 residues. CDR3 coding DNA: TGTGCCAGCAGTTCACAGGGGGACTATGGCTACACCTTC. It translates to CASSSQGDYGYTF.

The table lists this clone with a count of one. This chain links TRBV9 with TRBJ2-1, with a possible D match to TRBD1 (6 bases). Germline V gives CDR1 SGDLS, CDR2 YYNGEE. Trimming shortened V by 3 bases and J by 0 bases, and 13 bases separated the two germline ends. The CDR3 runs to 16 residues. The DNA for the CDR3 is TGTGCCAGCAGCGCCCTGACAGGCAGCTCCTACAATGAGCAGTTCTTC. Encoded protein: CASSALTGSSYNEQFF. Full variable domain (remainder filled in from reference TRBV9 and TRBJ2-1): DSGVTQTPKHLITATGQRVTLRCSPRSGDLSVYWYQQSLDQGLQFLIQYYNGEERAKGNILERFSAQQFPDLHSELNLSSLELGDSALYFCASSALTGSSYNEQFFGPGTRLTVL.

Of note for this clone: The junction departs from the called germline gene at one end, perhaps through a read error. This chain links TRBV7-3 with TRBJ1-1, with 8 bases that match TRBD1. The V gene's germline CDR1 is SGHTA and CDR2 FQGTGA. CDR3 size: 14 residues. The CDR3 DNA is TGCGTCCTTAAGAGCAGGGGGCGCATCACTGAAGCTTTCTTT. Amino acids: CVLKSRGRITEAFF.

The chain links TRBV19 to TRBJ2-1; D is uncertain. The CDR3 runs to 13 residues. Germline V gene sequence: CDR1 LNHDA, CDR2 SQIVND (reference sequence). With 4 bases removed from V and 7 bases from J, the gap between germline ends came to 11 bases. This CDR3 is CASSTSSWNEQFF. CDR3 bases: TGTGCCAGTAGTACCAGTAGCTGGAATGAGCAGTTCTTC.

The CDR3 region has the DNA TGTGCCAGCAGCTCGACAGGGAGCGGAGAAAAACTGTTTTTT. Protein: CASSSTGSGEKLFF. The chain couples TRBV7-9 to TRBJ1-4; TRBD1 matches 7 bases. CDR1 is SEHNR and CDR2 is FQNEAQ in the germline V gene (reference sequence). J gave up 8 bases and V 4 bases, and 7 bases lay outside the gene matches. The CDR3 runs 14 residues.

This sequence joins TRBV28 and TRBJ1-3; tentatively, D is TRBD1 (6 bases). CDR3 length: 15 amino acids. Per the germline V gene, CDR1 is MDHEN and CDR2 is SYDVKM. The germline V and J ends were trimmed by 7 bases and 0 bases, with 13 bases remaining between them. The CDR3 bases are TGTGCCAGCATCGACAGGTCAAGCTCTGGAAACACCATATATTTT. This gives the protein CASIDRSSSGNTIYF.